The text below deals with one T cell receptor (beta chain). The table lists this clonotype with many counts. Its antigen specificity is not known. Per-nucleotide qualities are absent, and no much larger clonotype sits a single base away. This sample is drawn from a study of neurological immune-mediated disorders (dated by TCRdb to the late 2010s). Study-wide context: Among the approximately 34 multiple sclerosis patients, relapsing-remitting MS was present in 31 and secondary progressive MS was present in 3. The cohort included approximately 68 subjects: roughly 15 with HAM/TSP, about 34 with multiple sclerosis, and around 20 healthy controls. Peripheral blood TCR-beta repertoires from patients with HTLV-I-associated myelopathy (HAM/TSP), patients with multiple sclerosis, and healthy controls were compared in the study using UMI-based sequencing. The approximately 110 TCR-beta libraries covered PBMC samples along with longitudinal samples, technical triplicates, and paired sorted CD4+ and CD8+ T-cell subsets.

What the research found in general, with its limitations: The highest TCR clonal expansion was observed in HAM/TSP patients, whereas the lowest was observed in MS patients, even when compared with healthy controls. The MS cluster was not associated with any clinical or MRI features, and the authors stated that larger cohorts are needed. Expanded clones from different subjects shared no identical CDR3 amino acid sequences, which suggests that TCR-beta repertoires were private in all groups. Phylogenetic analysis grouped repertoires from 18 of 34 MS patients into a cluster of related CDR3 sequences, suggesting a possible repertoire-level signature.

cDNA synthesis used template-switch 5'RACE with a primer carrying a 10-nucleotide random unique molecular identifier tagging each TCR transcript. Each sequencing run produced over 180 million TCR-beta sequences covering 15-18 subjects. The RNeasy kit was used to extract total RNA. Using the KAPA Real-time Library Amplification kit, TCR-beta VDJ regions were amplified with primers for the TCR constant region and the 5'RACE anchor. Sample indexes and Illumina adaptors were added in a first PCR, after which library yield was increased in a second PCR. After purification with Ampure beads, the TCR product of roughly 650 bp was size-selected on a 2% E-gel SizeSelection system. Before pooling, library quality was assessed on a Bioanalyzer, concentration was determined with Qubit, and library quantification was performed with the Kapa Library Quantification kit. Libraries were sequenced paired-end 2 x 150 bp on an Illumina HiSeq 2500. To increase sequence diversity, about 25-31% phiX was spiked into each library pool. The authors processed their data as follows. The UMI-based MiGEC pipeline processed quality-filtered reads and removed over 75% of raw TCR sequences during error correction. IMGT germline references were used for alignment of VDJ genes, and clonotypes were defined by a unique CDR3 amino acid sequence together with V-J genes. VDJtools evaluated clonal expansion, Shannon diversity and CDR3 relatedness (CalcPairwiseDistances, ClusterSamples); CLCbio workbench built phylogenetic trees. Expanded clones were defined as having at least 8 unique UMIs, based on coefficient-of-variation modelling across technical triplicates. The raw public reads went through TCRdb reprocessing: fastp at Q25, MiXCR clone calling, in-frame beta chains kept. Rows merge per CDR3 protein into single entries with the most common DNA and genes. The V and J calls and clone size are TCRdb's, not the authors'. The sample has 54,000 or so distinct CDR3 sequences on record, approximately 3.5% of them singletons. The top ten clonotypes cover 2.5% to 4% of the sample.

Unsorted PBMC libraries were generated from 2 million PBMCs stored in RNAlater at -80 °C until RNA extraction. Multiple sclerosis patients were enrolled in a US clinical protocol evaluating disease progression by magnetic resonance imaging. Peripheral blood was subjected to Ficoll-Hypaque density gradient centrifugation to isolate PBMCs, which were then cryopreserved in liquid nitrogen. The CDR3 starts with the cysteine, ends with the phenylalanine, and has 13 residues. The entry retains the CDR3 DNA only, 39 bases that are in frame from base 1. The V end loses 2 bases and the J end loses 9 bases, and a stretch of 13 bases separates them. As encoded in the germline V gene, CDR1 is MNHNS while CDR2 is SASEGT.

The rearrangement joined TRBV6-1 to TRBJ1-1, with TRBD1 as a weak D call on 5 bases. The clonotype comes from a woman under 40 with multiple sclerosis. The material sequenced was PBMCs. The CDR3 protein: CASSEIEGPKAFF. The DNA sequence is TGTGCCAGCAGTGAAATCGAGGGACCCAAAGCTTTCTTT.